The 5 T cell receptor beta chains reported below all come from one sample, sequenced in a study of CD8+ T cells in alopecia areata. Researchers sorted pooled cutaneous lymph node cells on the basis of CD4, CD8alpha, NKG2D, NKG2ACE and other markers. Reverse transcribed after extraction, RNA yielded cDNA as the sequencing template. Method: immunoSEQ multiplex PCR; TCRdb's copy keeps in-frame clones and lacks some. The counts give around 290,000 clones, none of them seen only once; 0.9% to 1.5% is held by the top ten. The specimen was CD4+ T cells sorted from a lymph node. The receptors derive from a C3H/HeJ mouse with alopecia areata. MHC haplotype here: H2-k.

Concerning this clone itself: Gene names are mouse gene names. Read coverage stops 4 residues before the CDR3 terminus; the germline J gene supplies the remainder. The sample carries other DNA sequences with the same CDR3. The chain uses TRBV13-2 and TRBJ2-7, with 8 bases matching TRBD2. CDR1 NNHNN and CDR2 SYGAGS come from the germline V gene (reference sequence). This CDR3 has 14 residues. Partial CDR3 DNA: TGTGCCAGCGGTGATCGGTGGGGGGGTTAT. Protein: CASGDRWGGY. The whole CDR3 sequence reads CASGDRWGGYEQYF.

This clone was observed a handful of times. The listed genes are named as in mouse. The missing CDR3 end, 4 residues past where the read stops, is filled in from the germline J gene. The rearrangement uses TRBV13-3 and TRBJ2-3, with TRBD1 as a possible D gene (6 bases). This CDR3 region has 13 residues. V lost 3 bases and J 3 bases, leaving 8 bases between the germline ends. CDR1 and CDR2 from the germline V gene are NNHDY and SYVADS. The covered CDR3 bases are TGTGCCAGCAGTGTCCAGGGGGCAGAA. It codes for CASSVQGAE. The whole CDR3 protein is CASSVQGAETLYF.

This clone was counted between two and nine times. Gene names follow the mouse nomenclature. The read is 4 residues too short to cover the CDR3 end, so that end is filled in from the germline J gene. The chain combines TRBV13-1 with TRBJ2-1; D possibly corresponds to TRBD2 (6 bases). Germline CDR1 and CDR2: NSHNY and SYGAGN. The CDR3 sequence is 16 residues long. V lost 0 bases and J 0 bases, leaving 10 bases between the germline ends. The covered CDR3 bases are TGTGCCAGCAGTGATGGGGGGGACGATAACTATGCT. Translated, it gives CASSDGGDDNYA. The whole CDR3 protein is CASSDGGDDNYAEQFF.

Comments on this clone: The genes are named according to mouse. The sequenced fragment ends 4 residues before the CDR3 boundary, so the rest is inferred from the germline J gene. Other DNA sequences in the same sample also yield this CDR3. The rearrangement links TRBV1 to TRBJ2-3, with 10 bases lining up with TRBD1. The CDR3 covers 15 residues. The germline V gene has CDR1 NSQYPW and CDR2 LRSPGD (reference sequence). V was clipped by 3 bases and J by 1 base; unmatched bases: 1. The CDR3 reads CTCSAGTGGAETLYF. The DNA read from the CDR3 is TGCACCTGCAGTGCCGGGACAGGGGGTGCAGAA.

In its sample, this clone was seen a few times. The listed genes are named as in mouse. The read is 3 residues too short to cover the CDR3 end, so that end is filled in from the germline J gene. V gene TRBV5 combines with J gene TRBJ1-6, with D maybe TRBD1 (5 bases). TRBJ1-6 is an ORF for which the function is uncertain. The CDR3 is made up of 16 amino acids. The germline CDR1 and CDR2 sequences are LGHNA and YNLKQL (reference sequence). V dropped 1 base and J dropped 3 bases, with 10 bases sitting between them. The CDR3 here is CASSQGGEGYNSPLYF. Incomplete CDR3 DNA: TGTGCCAGCAGCCAAGGAGGGGAGGGCTATAATTCGCCC.